The 16 T cell receptor beta chains below come from one sample, sequenced in a study of graft-versus-host responses after intestinal transplantation. Generated by immunoSEQ multiplex PCR, the TCRdb table keeps only in-frame clones and is missing some. This sample yields 50,000 or so clones, of which about 93% are seen a single time; about 5.5% belongs to the top ten. The sample here was PBMCs, taken approximately 740 days after a first intestinal transplant, on the day of a second. The receptor set was obtained from a human patient who received an intestinal transplant, so some T cells may come from the graft donor.

This clone turned up a few times. The chain joins TRBV5-1 to TRBJ2-1; TRBD2 agrees at 9 bases. With 0 bases clipped from V and 11 bases from J, the junction kept 6 bases outside the gene matches. The CDR3 runs 14 residues. Germline V gives CDR1 SGHRS, CDR2 YFSETQ. Written as DNA, the CDR3 is TGCGCCAGCAGCTTGGGGGTAGCGGGAGTTCAGCAGTTCTTC. It translates to CASSLGVAGVQQFF.

The chain uses TRBV6-5 and TRBJ2-1, with D uncertain. Germline V lookup: CDR1 MNHEY, CDR2 SVGAGI. There are 9 residues in the CDR3. The CDR3 spells CPHRYEQFF. CDR3 in DNA: TGTCCACATCGGTATGAGCAGTTCTTC.

This chain joins TRBV9 and TRBJ2-3; D possibly corresponds to TRBD1 (6 bases). V lost 2 bases and J 2 bases, leaving 12 bases between the germline ends. The germline gives CDR1 SGDLS, CDR2 YYNGEE. The length of the CDR3 is 15 residues. The DNA of the CDR3 is TGTGCCAGCAGCGTGGGGGCGGCTATCACAGATACGCAGTATTTT. Protein: CASSVGAAITDTQYF.

V and J are TRBV9 and TRBJ1-3; tentative D call: TRBD1 (5 bases). The CDR3 length is 15 residues. Between the trimmed V and J ends, which lost 0 bases and 5 bases, there was a span of 12 bases. The V gene's germline CDR1 is SGDLS and CDR2 YYNGEE. CDR3 DNA sequence: TGTGCCAGCAGCGTAGTGGGGCAGGGCAGAAACACCATATATTTT. Translating it yields CASSVVGQGRNTIYF.

V gene TRBV5-1 combines with J gene TRBJ2-7; 8 nucleotides align to TRBD1. Germline V gene data show CDR1 as SGHRS and CDR2 as YFSETQ. After removal of 2 bases from V and 5 bases from J, the junction contained 3 bases not matched to a gene. This CDR3 region has 13 residues. Here the CDR3 reads CASSLRTGNEQYF. As DNA, the CDR3 is TGCGCCAGCAGCTTACGGACAGGGAACGAGCAGTACTTC.

This clone was recorded only once. The rearrangement joins TRBV2 to TRBJ2-1; the match to TRBD2 covers 9 bases. Germline V gene data show CDR1 as SNHLY and CDR2 as FYNNEI. The CDR3 loop spans 13 amino acids. V was pared by 7 bases and J by 10 bases, with 8 bases of the junction left unmatched. CDR3 in DNA: TGTGCCAGCAAGAGCGGGAGGTATCACGAGCAGTTCTTC. This sequence encodes CASKSGRYHEQFF.

This sequence joins TRBV5-8 and TRBJ2-3; 12 nucleotides align to TRBD2. With V trimmed by 3 bases and J by 5 bases, 4 bases remained unmatched. The V gene's germline CDR1 is SGHTS and CDR2 YDEGEE. This CDR3 is built from 15 residues. CDR3 residues: CASSSGLAGGDTQYF. The DNA for the CDR3 is TGTGCCAGCAGCTCGGGACTAGCGGGTGGAGATACGCAGTATTTT.

The chain joins TRBV5-4 to TRBJ1-3; no clear D. Trimming cost V 0 bases and J 0 bases, with 7 bases left between them. This CDR3 comprises 15 residues. CDR1 SGHNT and CDR2 YYREEE come from the germline V gene (reference sequence). The CDR3 DNA reads as TGTGCCAGCAGCTTGGGAGGGAACTCTGGAAACACCATATATTTT. Its translation is CASSLGGNSGNTIYF.

The rearrangement uses TRBV5-1 and TRBJ2-5; TRBD1 aligns across 7 bases. With 6 bases clipped from V and 7 bases from J, the junction kept 15 bases outside the gene matches. The CDR3 loop spans 15 amino acids. CDR1 is SGHRS and CDR2 is YFSETQ in the germline V gene. CDR3 protein: CASTPTYTGVGTQYF. DNA for the CDR3: TGCGCCAGCACCCCCACTTACACAGGGGTGGGGACCCAGTACTTC.

In this sample, this clone turned up a few times. The DNA for the CDR3 is TGTGCCAGTAGACCGCTTCTACAGGGAGGACTCACTGAAGCTTTCTTT. Protein: CASRPLLQGGLTEAFF. This rearrangement joins TRBV19 to TRBJ1-1; a possible D gene is TRBD1 (6 bases). V lost 6 bases and J 4 bases, leaving 21 bases between the germline ends. The CDR3 has 16 amino acids. Per the germline V gene, CDR1 is LNHDA and CDR2 is SQIVND (reference sequence).

The chain uses TRBV7-8 and TRBJ2-7; unclear D gene. Trimming took off 0 bases at V and 4 bases at J, with 4 bases between the two ends. This CDR3 comprises 12 residues. Germline CDR1 and CDR2: SGHVS and FQNEAQ. The CDR3 DNA follows: TGTGCCAGCAGCTTAGCGCAATACGAGCAGTACTTC. As protein: CASSLAQYEQYF.

The rearrangement uses TRBV14 and TRBJ2-5, with D possibly being TRBD2 (6 bases). Germline V gives CDR1 SGHDN, CDR2 FVKESK. The CDR3 has 13 amino acids. The V gene lost 5 bases and the J gene lost 1 base, with 8 bases spanning the gap. Here the CDR3 reads CASSAGLQETQYF. In DNA form, the CDR3 reads TGTGCCAGCAGCGCGGGACTCCAAGAGACCCAGTACTTC.

This clone was picked up one time. CDR3 sequence: CASSQDGSRAGSYNEQFF. CDR3 sequence (DNA): TGCGCCAGCAGCCAAGATGGAAGCAGAGCGGGCTCCTACAATGAGCAGTTCTTC. The chain is built from TRBV4-1 and TRBJ2-1; D is possibly TRBD2 (6 bases). V lost 0 bases and J 0 bases, leaving 15 bases between the germline ends. Germline loops: CDR1 MGHRA, CDR2 YSYEKL. This CDR3 is built from 18 residues.

This chain uses TRBV5-1 with TRBJ2-1; 15 bases are a match to TRBD2. Germline V gives CDR1 SGHRS, CDR2 YFSETQ. The trim removed 4 bases at V and 7 bases at J, leaving 9 bases unmatched. This CDR3 contains 17 residues. The DNA of the CDR3 is TGCGCCAGCAGCACCCGGACTAGCGGGAGGGGGGGGAATGAGCAGTTCTTC. It codes for CASSTRTSGRGGNEQFF.

This chain links TRBV14 with TRBJ2-3; D is unclear. The V and J ends lost 1 base and 0 bases respectively, with 26 bases between them. Germline CDR1 SGHDN, CDR2 FVKESK. The CDR3 sequence is 21 residues long. CDR3 nucleotide sequence: TGTGCCAGCAGCCAAGTATGCCTAACGTATAGCTTCCGCACTAGCACAGATACGCAGTATTTT. Its protein product is CASSQVCLTYSFRTSTDTQYF.

The chain is built from TRBV4-1 and TRBJ1-2; maybe TRBD1 (5 bases). The CDR3 runs 17 residues. The germline V and J ends were trimmed by 4 bases and 4 bases, with 22 bases remaining between them. Germline assignment: CDR1 MGHRA and CDR2 YSYEKL. CDR3 sequence reads: CASSRTFQNRKTYGYTF. The CDR3 DNA is TGCGCCAGCAGCCGGACATTCCAGAACCGAAAGACCTATGGCTACACCTTC.